These T cell receptor beta chains were read from a single sample in a study of CXCR4 blockade with PD-1 therapy in pancreatic cancer. The data were produced by immunoSEQ multiplex PCR, yet TCRdb's version contains in-frame clones alone and is incomplete. The table includes approximately 17,000 clones, around three quarters detected once. Sequenced sample: tumor tissue. The receptors come from a human donor with pancreatic ductal adenocarcinoma. CDR3s include the opening cysteine and the closing phenylalanine or tryptophan. A D gene is named only where the DNA matches it firmly. A row's size may be missing; if present it is once, few, many or a size class.

NA,TRBJ1-5,NA,TRBV16,CASSQSGTIINQPQHF,TGTGCCAGCAGCCAATCGGGGACAATAATTAATCAGCCCCAGCATTTT
NA,TRBJ1-1,NA,TRBV29-1,CSVETPLVGRNTEAFF,TGCAGCGTTGAAACTCCGCTGGTCGGACGGAACACTGAAGCTTTCTTT
NA,TRBJ2-3,TRBD2,TRBV19,CASSSEAGLAAQGTQYF,TGTGCCAGTAGTTCCGAGGCGGGACTAGCGGCTCAGGGGACGCAGTATTTT
NA,TRBJ2-7,NA,TRBV28,CASSPPLVYEQYF,TGTGCCAGCAGTCCCCCACTGGTCTACGAGCAGTACTTC
medium-sized,TRBJ2-3,TRBD1,TRBV6-8,CASSGGTGDVDTQYF,TGTGCCAGCAGCGGGGGGACAGGGGACGTCGATACGCAGTATTTT
medium-sized,TRBJ2-1,TRBD2,TRBV11-3,CASSLRGAGGQNEQFF,TGTGCCAGCAGCTTAAGGGGCGCGGGAGGGCAGAATGAGCAGTTCTTC
once,TRBJ2-3,NA,TRBV25-1,CASSEPLQTDTQYF,TGTGCCAGCAGTGAACCTTTACAAACAGATACGCAGTATTTT
few,TRBJ2-2,NA,TRBV28,CASSQAGRTGELFF,TGTGCCAGCTCTCAGGCAGGGAGGACCGGGGAGCTGTTTTTT
NA,TRBJ2-2,TRBD2,TRBV14,CASSRKAGGLTGELFF,TGTGCCAGCAGCCGGAAGGCGGGAGGCCTGACCGGGGAGCTGTTTTTT
NA,TRBJ1-4,TRBD1,TRBV18,CASSPTDRVGEKLFF,TGTGCCAGCTCACCAACGGACAGGGTGGGGGAAAAACTGTTTTTT
NA,TRBJ2-2,NA,TRBV5-1,CASSLGPNTGELFF,TGCGCCAGCAGCTTAGGGCCCAACACCGGGGAGCTGTTTTTT
NA,TRBJ2-7,NA,TRBV15,CATSRERTTSNEQYF,TGTGCCACCAGCAGAGAAAGGACTACCTCGAACGAGCAGTACTTC
NA,TRBJ2-6,NA,TRBV9,CASKTVRSSGANVLTF,TGTGCCAGCAAGACGGTCCGGAGCTCTGGGGCCAACGTCCTGACTTTC
NA,TRBJ1-5,TRBD1,TRBV10-2,CASSIRGNQPQHF,TGCGCCAGCAGTATCAGGGGGAATCAGCCCCAGCATTTT
NA,TRBJ1-4,NA,TRBV11-3,CASSQGRVGEKLFF,TGTGCCAGCAGCCAAGGCAGGGTAGGGGAAAAACTGTTTTTT
medium-sized,TRBJ1-2,TRBD1,TRBV11-3,CASFGGQGTYGYTF,TGTGCCAGCTTCGGGGGACAGGGGACCTATGGCTACACCTTC
once,TRBJ2-6,NA,TRBV19,CASIGGIGSGANVLTF,TGTGCCAGTATAGGGGGTATCGGCTCTGGGGCCAACGTCCTGACTTTC
NA,TRBJ1-5,TRBD1,TRBV6-8,CASSYSGGAGQPQHF,TGTGCCAGCAGTTACTCAGGGGGCGCGGGTCAGCCCCAGCATTTT
NA,TRBJ2-1,TRBD2,TRBV6-8,CASSPNRGGRDYNEQFF,TGTGCCAGCAGTCCCAACCGGGGTGGGAGGGATTACAATGAGCAGTTCTTC
few,TRBJ2-1,TRBD2,TRBV5-1,CASSRVSGRGYNEQFF,TGCGCCAGCAGCCGAGTTAGCGGGAGGGGTTACAATGAGCAGTTCTTC
NA,TRBJ2-1,NA,TRBV18,CASSTSGVNEQFF,TGTGCCAGCTCAACCTCCGGGGTCAATGAGCAGTTCTTC
NA,TRBJ1-5,NA,TRBV28,CASQYRTAPRPNQPQHF,TGTGCCAGCCAGTACCGGACAGCCCCCAGGCCAAATCAGCCCCAGCATTTT
NA,TRBJ2-4,NA,TRBV11-1,CASSSRGDKGIQYF,TGTGCCAGCAGCTCCAGAGGGGATAAGGGCATTCAGTACTTC
NA,TRBJ2-3,TRBD1,TRBV19,CASSRRQGAEDTQYF,TGTGCCAGTAGTAGGCGACAGGGGGCAGAAGATACGCAGTATTTT
NA,TRBJ2-1,TRBD1,TRBV7-6,CASSPGTGAIYNEQFF,TGTGCCAGCAGCCCCGGGACAGGGGCCATATACAATGAGCAGTTCTTC
NA,TRBJ2-7,NA,TRBV6-8,CASSVRGWNEQYF,TGTGCCAGCAGTGTAAGGGGTTGGAACGAGCAGTACTTC